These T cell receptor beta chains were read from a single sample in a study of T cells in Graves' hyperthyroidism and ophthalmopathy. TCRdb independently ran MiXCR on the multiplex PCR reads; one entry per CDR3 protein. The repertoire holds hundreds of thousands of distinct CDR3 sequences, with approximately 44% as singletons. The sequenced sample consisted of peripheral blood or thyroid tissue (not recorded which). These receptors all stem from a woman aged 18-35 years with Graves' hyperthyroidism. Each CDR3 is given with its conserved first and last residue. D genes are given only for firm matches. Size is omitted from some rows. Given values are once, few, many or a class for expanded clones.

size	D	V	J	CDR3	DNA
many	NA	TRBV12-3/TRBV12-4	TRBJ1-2	CASSPNLAGYTF	TGTGCCAGCAGTCCTAACTTAGCTGGCTACACCTTC
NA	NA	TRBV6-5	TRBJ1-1	CASITEVNTEAFF	TGTGCCAGCATTACTGAGGTGAACACTGAAGCTTTCTTT
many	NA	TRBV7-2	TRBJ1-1	CASSHGRANTEAFF	TGTGCCAGCAGTCACGGCCGGGCGAACACTGAAGCTTTCTTT
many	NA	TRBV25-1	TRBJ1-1	CASSELGVINTEAFF	TGTGCCAGCAGTGAACTGGGGGTCATAAACACTGAAGCTTTCTTT
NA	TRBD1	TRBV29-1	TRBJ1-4	CSVRTGTASEKLFF	TGCAGCGTACGGACGGGGACAGCTAGTGAAAAACTGTTTTTT
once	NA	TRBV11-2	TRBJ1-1	CASSFSQGTNTEAFF	TGTGCCAGCAGCTTCTCACAGGGTACGAACACTGAAGCTTTCTTT
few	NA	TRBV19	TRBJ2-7	CASSFALHSYEQYF	TGTGCCAGTAGTTTTGCCCTCCACTCCTACGAGCAGTACTTC
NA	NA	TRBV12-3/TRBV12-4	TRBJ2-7	CASSQIKGQYEQYF	TGTGCCAGCAGCCAAATCAAGGGGCAGTACGAGCAGTACTTC
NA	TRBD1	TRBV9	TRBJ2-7	CASSVSGTALSYEQYF	TGTGCCAGCAGCGTTTCCGGGACAGCCCTTTCCTACGAGCAGTACTTC
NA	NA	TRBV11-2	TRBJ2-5	CASSQILSVTQYF	TGTGCCAGCAGCCAAATATTATCGGTGACCCAGTACTTC
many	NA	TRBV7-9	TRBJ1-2	CASSTGTLDGYTF	TGTGCCAGCAGCACCGGGACACTGGATGGCTACACCTTC
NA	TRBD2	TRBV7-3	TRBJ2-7	CASSRPWGGSSYEQYF	TGTGCCAGCTCACGACCCTGGGGGGGGAGCTCCTACGAGCAGTACTTC
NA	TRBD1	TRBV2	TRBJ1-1	CASSDRGENTEAFF	TGTGCCAGCAGCGACAGGGGAGAGAACACTGAAGCTTTCTTT
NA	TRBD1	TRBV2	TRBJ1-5	CASSPNRDRSAISNQPQHF	TGTGCCAGCAGTCCTAACCGGGACAGGAGTGCAATCAGCAATCAGCCCCAGCATTTT
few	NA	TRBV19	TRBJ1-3	CASTKGGSSGNTIYF	TGTGCCAGTACCAAGGGGGGGAGCTCTGGAAACACCATATATTTT
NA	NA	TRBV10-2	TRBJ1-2	CASSAVGARGYTF	TGCGCCAGCAGCGCCGTTGGGGCGCGAGGCTACACCTTC
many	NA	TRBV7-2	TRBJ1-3	CATHDGPSGNTIYF	TGTGCCACCCATGACGGTCCCTCTGGAAACACCATATATTTT
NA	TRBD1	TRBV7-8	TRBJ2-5	CASSLDRGLQETQYF	TGTGCCAGCAGTCTGGACAGGGGGCTCCAAGAGACCCAGTACTTC
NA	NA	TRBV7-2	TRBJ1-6	CASSLYRTSPLHF	TGTGCCAGCAGCTTATACAGAACTTCACCCCTCCACTTT
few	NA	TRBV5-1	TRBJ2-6	CASSNGRRSGANVLTF	TGCGCCAGCAGCAACGGACGGCGCTCTGGGGCCAACGTCCTGACTTTC
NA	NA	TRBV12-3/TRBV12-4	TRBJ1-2	CASSLLEVDGYTF	TGTGCCAGCAGTTTATTGGAGGTAGATGGCTACACCTTC
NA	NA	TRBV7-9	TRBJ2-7	CASSLVGTSSYEQYF	TGTGCCAGCAGCTTGGTAGGGACAAGCTCCTACGAGCAGTACTTC
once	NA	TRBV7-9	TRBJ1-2	CASSQDFAGPSYGYTF	TGTGCCAGCAGCCAAGATTTCGCGGGACCGAGCTATGGCTACACCTTC
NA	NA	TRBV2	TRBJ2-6	CASSTPESGANVLTF	TGTGCCAGCAGTACCCCGGAGTCTGGGGCCAACGTCCTGACTTTC
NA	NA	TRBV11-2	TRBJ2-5	CASSLDAQIEPQYF	TGTGCCAGCAGCTTAGACGCCCAGATTGAGCCCCAGTACTTC
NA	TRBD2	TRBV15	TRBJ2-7	CATSRPLAGGPYEQYF	TGTGCCACCAGCAGACCTCTAGCGGGAGGGCCCTACGAGCAGTACTTC
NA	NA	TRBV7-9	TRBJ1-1	CASSLGGAGTEAFF	TGTGCCAGCAGCTTGGGGGGGGCCGGCACTGAAGCTTTCTTT
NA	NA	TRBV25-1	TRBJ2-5	CAWRGRAVETQYF	TGTGCCTGGAGGGGGCGGGCGGTAGAGACCCAGTACTTC
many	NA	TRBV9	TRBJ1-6	CASSVEGTDSPLHF	TGTGCCAGCAGCGTCGAGGGGACGGATTCACCCCTCCACTTT
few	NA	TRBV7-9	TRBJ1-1	CASSPHPAQGNAFF	TGTGCCAGCAGCCCCCACCCAGCACAGGGAAATGCTTTCTTT
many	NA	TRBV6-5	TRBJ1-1	CASSYRTEAFF	TGTGCCAGCAGTTACCGAACTGAAGCTTTCTTT
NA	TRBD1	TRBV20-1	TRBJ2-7	CSAHRGSYEQYF	TGCAGTGCTCACAGGGGTTCCTACGAGCAGTACTTC
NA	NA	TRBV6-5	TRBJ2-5	CASSSRPDTQYF	TGTGCCAGCAGTTCCCGACCGGATACGCAGTACTTC
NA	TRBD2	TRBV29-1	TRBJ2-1	CSVVRAGGGEQFF	TGCAGCGTTGTAAGAGCGGGAGGAGGTGAGCAGTTCTTC
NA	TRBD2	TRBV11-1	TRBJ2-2	CASRATSNTGELFF	TGTGCCAGCAGGGCGACTAGCAACACCGGGGAGCTGTTTTTT
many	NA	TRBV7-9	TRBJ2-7	CASSPASGSYEQYF	TGTGCCAGCAGCCCCGCTTCAGGGTCCTACGAGCAGTACTTC
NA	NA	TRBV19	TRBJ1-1	CATGVAIEAFF	TGTGCCACGGGAGTTGCCATTGAAGCTTTCTTT
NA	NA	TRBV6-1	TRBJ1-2	CAISEAELGVPYGYTF	TGTGCCATCAGTGAAGCGGAGTTGGGGGTACCTTATGGCTACACCTTC
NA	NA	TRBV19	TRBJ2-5	CATRGAQYF	TGTGCCACCCGCGGCGCCCAGTACTTC
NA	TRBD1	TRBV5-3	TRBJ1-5	CAGQGGQPQHF	TGTGCCGGACAGGGCGGACAGCCCCAGCATTTT
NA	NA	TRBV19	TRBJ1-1	CASSIATGVASEAFF	TGTGCCAGTAGTATAGCGACGGGAGTAGCTTCTGAAGCTTTCTTT